A single sample is the source of the 25 T cell receptor beta chains below, sequenced in a study of blood T cell repertoires in COVID-19 (dated by TCRdb to 2020 to 2022). Library preparation employed the immunoSEQ multiplex PCR assay. The clones in this table, taken by TCRdb from immuneACCESS, are in-frame only. Not every clone is retained; where verified, under half of the shortfall comes from an unresolved V gene, and the cause of the rest is unknown. The sample data list some 50,000 clones, and around 86% of these were observed just once. Clones ranked in the top ten supply over 7.5% of the sample. Sequenced input: peripheral blood. These receptors all stem from a man aged 50 to 60 with active COVID-19.

The gene calls are TRBV14 and TRBJ1-2; 10 positions match TRBD1. CDR1 and CDR2 (germline): SGHDN, FVKESK. The V and J ends lost 6 bases and 3 bases, in that order; junction bases with no gene match: 4. The CDR3 length is 14 residues. The CDR3 region is CASRRTGGDYGYTF. Written as DNA, the CDR3 is TGTGCCAGCAGACGGACAGGGGGAGACTATGGCTACACCTTC. Using reference TRBV14 and TRBJ1-2 for the parts outside the CDR3, the full variable domain is EAGVTQFPSHSVIEKGQTVTLRCDPISGHDNLYWYRRVMGKEIKFLLHFVKESKQDESGMPNNRFLAERTGGTYSTLKVQPAELEDSGVYFCASRRTGGDYGYTFGSGTRLTVV.

J is TRBJ1-2 and V is TRBV19, with 9 bases that match TRBD1. After removal of 6 bases from V and 5 bases from J, the junction contained 4 bases not matched to a gene. Germline V lookup: CDR1 LNHDA, CDR2 SQIVND (reference sequence). The CDR3 is 13 amino acids. CDR3 region: CASSSGQGYGYTF. DNA of the CDR3: TGTGCCAGTAGCTCGGGACAGGGATATGGCTACACCTTC.

The rearrangement uses TRBV4-2 and TRBJ2-3; TRBD2 aligns across 9 bases. After removal of 0 bases from V and 4 bases from J, the junction contained 8 bases not matched to a gene. CDR3 length: 17 residues. CDR1 LGHNA and CDR2 YNFKEQ come from the germline V gene. The CDR3 DNA reads TGTGCCAGCAGCCAAGAGCGGCAGCGGGAGGTACCAGATACGCAGTATTTT. It is translated as CASSQERQREVPDTQYF.

This clone was detected only once. The J gene is TRBJ1-4, the V gene TRBV6-5, with 7 bases aligning to TRBD1. With V trimmed by 0 bases and J by 9 bases, 4 bases remained unmatched. Germline assignment: CDR1 MNHEY and CDR2 SVGAGI. This CDR3 comprises 14 residues. The CDR3 loop is CASSYSIQGQKLFF. DNA of the CDR3: TGTGCCAGCAGTTACTCGATACAGGGGCAAAAACTGTTTTTT.

The rearrangement links TRBV7-3 to TRBJ1-1; 7 nucleotides line up with TRBD1. Unmatched junction bases numbered 6, after V lost 5 bases and J lost 3 bases. Germline V CDR1 and CDR2: SGHTA, FQGTGA. The CDR3 runs to 14 residues. The CDR3 here is CASSATGADTEAFF. DNA of the CDR3: TGTGCCAGCAGCGCAACAGGGGCGGACACTGAAGCTTTCTTT.

The chain has TRBV19 and TRBJ2-3; the match to TRBD2 covers 9 bases. V dropped 2 bases and J dropped 1; count of bases not matched to a gene: 10. Germline V gives CDR1 LNHDA, CDR2 SQIVND (reference sequence). The CDR3 has 18 residues. CDR3 in DNA: TGTGCCAGTAGTATAAGTAAAGGCGGGAGGGCCGGCACAGATACGCAGTATTTT. This translates into CASSISKGGRAGTDTQYF.

The chain carries TRBV7-2 and TRBJ1-1; D gene ambiguous. V dropped 6 bases and J dropped 2 bases, with 16 bases sitting between them. The CDR3 has 15 amino acids. The germline CDR1 and CDR2 sequences are SGHTA and FQGNSA. CDR3 coding DNA: TGTGCCAGCAGTCAATCAAATAGAGTAAACACTGAAGCTTTCTTT. The encoded protein is CASSQSNRVNTEAFF.

V gene TRBV20-1 combines with J gene TRBJ2-7; D gene ambiguous. This CDR3 is 11 amino acids long. V was pared by 1 base and J by 4 bases, with 5 bases between. Germline CDR1 and CDR2: DFQATT and SNEGSKA (reference sequence). The CDR3 DNA sequence: TGCAGTGCTAGAGGGCTTTACGAGCAGTACTTC. Translating gives CSARGLYEQYF.

V and J are TRBV9 and TRBJ1-4, with 10 bases that match TRBD1. The CDR3 is 15 residues long. CDR1 is SGDLS, CDR2 YYNGEE, per germline. V dropped 0 bases and J dropped 5; count of bases not matched to a gene: 1. CDR3 DNA: TGTGCCAGCAGCGTAGCGGGACAGGGGAATGAAAAACTGTTTTTT. Residues: CASSVAGQGNEKLFF.

The chain is built from TRBV9 and TRBJ2-1, with no clear D. Trimming removed 0 bases from V and 2 bases from J, with 9 bases in between. This CDR3 has 15 amino acids. Germline V gene data show CDR1 as SGDLS and CDR2 as YYNGEE. CDR3 residues: CASSVALETYNEQFF. The DNA of the CDR3 is TGTGCCAGCAGCGTAGCCCTAGAGACCTACAATGAGCAGTTCTTC.

The rearrangement links TRBV4-2 to TRBJ2-3, with 7 bases matching TRBD2. Germline loops: CDR1 LGHNA, CDR2 YNFKEQ. V shed 2 bases and J 2 bases; nucleotides not matched to a gene: 10. This CDR3 spans 17 amino acids. CDR3 DNA: TGTGCCAGCAGCCAAAGAGTGACGGGAGGCCACACAGATACGCAGTATTTT. This gives the protein CASSQRVTGGHTDTQYF.

V and J are TRBV6-5 and TRBJ2-1; TRBD1 agrees at 8 bases. V dropped 7 bases and J dropped 0; count of bases not matched to a gene: 5. Germline V gene sequence: CDR1 MNHEY, CDR2 SVGAGI. This CDR3 is built from 15 residues. The DNA for the CDR3 is TGTGCCAGCACGGGACAGGTTTTCTCCTACAATGAGCAGTTCTTC. This sequence encodes CASTGQVFSYNEQFF.

V usage is TRBV28 and J usage is TRBJ2-1; TRBD2 aligns across 7 bases. Looked up from germline, CDR1 is MDHEN and CDR2 is SYDVKM. The V and J ends lost 3 bases and 6 bases, in that order; junction bases with no gene match: 5. The CDR3 spans 14 residues. The CDR3 loop is CASSLAGLPNEQFF. CDR3 bases: TGTGCCAGCAGTTTGGCGGGACTACCCAATGAGCAGTTCTTC.

The CDR3 is CASSLARQGNTEAFF. Written as DNA, the CDR3 is TGTGCCAGCAGCTTGGCCCGACAGGGGAACACTGAAGCTTTCTTT. The chain couples TRBV5-4 to TRBJ1-1; TRBD1 matches at 7 bases. CDR1 is SGHNT, CDR2 YYREEE, per germline (reference sequence). The trim removed 0 bases at V and 1 base at J, leaving 3 bases unmatched. This CDR3 contains 15 residues.

This chain joins TRBV6-1 and TRBJ2-7, with D possibly TRBD1 on 6 matching bases. The CDR3 runs 16 residues. Germline V gene data show CDR1 as MNHNS and CDR2 as SASEGT. V lost 4 bases and J lost 2, with 18 bases in between. This CDR3 is CASSGGKTGLTYEQYF. CDR3 in DNA: TGTGCCAGCAGTGGGGGGAAGACAGGTCTTACCTACGAGCAGTACTTC.

The chain uses TRBV29-1 and TRBJ2-1, with 10 bases fitting TRBD2. Trimming cost V 1 base and J 2 bases; bases outside gene matches: 5. CDR3 length equals 16 residues. Germline V gives CDR1 SQVTM, CDR2 ANQGSEA. CDR3 nucleotides: TGCAGCGTTGAAGGAGGAACTAGCGGGACCTACAATGAGCAGTTCTTC. Its translation is CSVEGGTSGTYNEQFF.

The chain employs TRBV11-1 and TRBJ2-7, with D maybe TRBD1 (6 bases). The V end lost 3 bases, the J end lost 4 bases, and 10 bases lay between the germline ends. CDR3 length equals 13 residues. Germline CDR1 is SGHAT and CDR2 is FQDESV (reference sequence). The DNA of the CDR3 is TGTGCCAGCAGCTTGCAGGGGATATACGAGCAGTACTTC. Its translation: CASSLQGIYEQYF.

CDR3 bases: TGTGCCAGCAGTTACGGGCCGGCGAACAATGAGCAGTTCTTC. The encoded protein is CASSYGPANNEQFF. This chain links TRBV6-2 or TRBV6-3 with TRBJ2-1; D unresolved. Trimming took off 2 bases at V and 5 bases at J, with 10 bases between the two ends. The CDR3 covers 14 residues. Germline lookup yields CDR1 MNHEY and CDR2 SVGEGT.

The chain joins TRBV29-1 to TRBJ1-5, with D possibly matching TRBD1 (5 bases). The length of the CDR3 is 14 residues. The germline V gene has CDR1 SQVTM and CDR2 ANQGSEA. Trimming shortened V by 4 bases and J by 6 bases, and 16 bases separated the two germline ends. CDR3 region: CSVVWAGKSQPQHF. Written as DNA, the CDR3 is TGCAGCGTTGTTTGGGCAGGGAAAAGTCAGCCCCAGCATTTT.

The genes are TRBV24-1 and TRBJ2-7; 9 bases are shared with TRBD1. Unmatched junction bases numbered 8, after V lost 4 bases and J lost 5 bases. The length of the CDR3 is 15 residues. Germline V gene data show CDR1 as KGHDR and CDR2 as SFDVKD. This chain's CDR3 is CATSDGTGRGHEQYF. CDR3 in DNA: TGTGCCACCAGTGACGGGACAGGGAGGGGCCACGAGCAGTACTTC.

The V call is TRBV6-5, the J call TRBJ2-1, with D perhaps matching TRBD1 (7 bases). The V gene lost 10 bases and the J gene lost 6 bases, with 16 bases spanning the gap. The length of the CDR3 is 13 residues. CDR1 and CDR2 from the germline V gene are MNHEY and SVGAGI. As DNA, the CDR3 is TGTGCCATAGGAGGGGGCCGGGTCAATGAGCAGTTCTTC. Its protein product is CAIGGGRVNEQFF.

CDR3 protein: CASSYSGTGGEQYF. Here the CDR3 DNA reads TGTGCCAGCAGTTATTCCGGGACAGGCGGCGAGCAGTACTTC. The rearrangement links TRBV6-5 to TRBJ2-7; 8 nucleotides match TRBD1. This CDR3 region has 14 residues. The V segment lost 3 bases and the J segment 6 bases; nucleotides outside the gene matches: 7. Germline loops: CDR1 MNHEY, CDR2 SVGAGI.

This chain connects TRBV30 to TRBJ2-7; tentatively, D is TRBD2 (5 bases). This CDR3 has 13 amino acids. Germline V gives CDR1 GTSNPN, CDR2 SVGIG (reference sequence). The V and J ends lost 0 bases and 6 bases respectively, with 12 bases between them. CDR3 sequence (DNA): TGTGCCTGGAGTGTTCTGGCGGGCCGCGAGCAGTACTTC. Amino acid sequence: CAWSVLAGREQYF.

The chain is built from TRBV9 and TRBJ2-5, with 8 nucleotides matching TRBD1. The V gene end was trimmed by 0 bases and the J gene end by 4 bases; junction bases not matched to a gene: 5. The germline CDR1 and CDR2 sequences are SGDLS and YYNGEE. The CDR3 has 15 residues. The CDR3: CASSVVTGGRETQYF. The CDR3 DNA is TGTGCCAGCAGCGTAGTAACAGGGGGACGAGAGACCCAGTACTTC. Full variable domain (rest looked up from reference TRBV9 and TRBJ2-5): DSGVTQTPKHLITATGQRVTLRCSPRSGDLSVYWYQQSLDQGLQFLIQYYNGEERAKGNILERFSAQQFPDLHSELNLSSLELGDSALYFCASSVVTGGRETQYFGPGTRLLVL.

J is TRBJ1-2 and V is TRBV7-2, with unresolved D. Trimming pared 2 bases from V and 3 bases from J, leaving 13 bases between. The CDR3 covers 15 residues. The germline V gene has CDR1 SGHTA and CDR2 FQGNSA. The CDR3 nucleotides read TGTGCCAGCAGCTTATCGGACCTGAGGGACTATGGCTACACCTTC. Amino acid sequence: CASSLSDLRDYGYTF.